This TCR beta chain was found in a study of shared clonotypes between healthy human individuals. Points from the study as a whole: Rarefaction showed sorted-subset sequencing was incomplete despite large depth. Sampling used blood alone; tissue repertoires probably differ.

Using immunoSEQ multiplex PCR, the repertoire was profiled, and TCRdb retains in-frame clones only, with some absent. The table has about 980,000 clones, 70% to 85% seen once. On this clone: Antigen specificity is unknown.

V was pared by 1 base and J by 8 bases, with 4 bases of the junction left unmatched. Germline V CDR1 and CDR2: MNHNS, SASEGT. This CDR3 is 14 amino acids long. The clonotype was recovered from a man aged 18 to 29 in good health. This rearrangement joins TRBV6-1 to TRBJ1-4, with 7 bases aligning to TRBD1. The source material was memory CD4+ T cells sorted from blood. Subset specified: CD45RA-negative fraction. The CDR3 region is CASSEGQGREKLFF. The DNA of the CDR3 is TGTGCCAGCAGTGAAGGACAGGGCCGAGAAAAACTGTTTTTT.